This T cell receptor (beta chain) comes out of a study of shared clonotypes between healthy human individuals. Turning to this clone: Its antigen is currently unknown.

PCR replicates performed on unsorted PBMC used approximately 300 ng DNA, 30,000 or so T cell genomes. Per the study methods: Filtering differed for immunoSEQ, which gave only junction sequences without quality scores. The protocol was immunoSEQ multiplex PCR, while the TCRdb copy is restricted to in-frame clones and leaves out a portion. Clone size and V and J calls were adopted from that table, with D and trimming inferred from the DNA. This sample has more than 450,000 clones; approximately 85% occur once, and the top ten carry 10% to 15%. Study-wide points: Blood was the only sampled material, and tissue repertoires likely differ.

The CDR3 is 15 residues long. CDR1 SGHRS and CDR2 YFSETQ come from the germline V gene. V was shortened by 0 bases and J by 2 bases, with 11 bases between the two germline ends. The receptor's source is a woman between 35 and 50 years old in good health. Some clones in this sample may be carry-over from other donors' samples. Specimen: PBMCs. The chain has TRBV5-1 and TRBJ2-5; D unresolved. DNA for the CDR3: TGCGCCAGCAGCTTGGCCGTGACTGATCAAGAGACCCAGTACTTC. Amino acid sequence: CASSLAVTDQETQYF.